This T cell receptor (beta chain) is drawn from a study of Graves' ophthalmopathy and Graves' hyperthyroidism. Whole-study context: The collection of peripheral blood took place at initial diagnosis, before any treatment.

V dropped 2 bases and J dropped 4; count of bases not matched to a gene: 8. The germline CDR1 and CDR2 sequences are SGHRS and YFSETQ. This CDR3 comprises 16 residues. RNA transcripts were the source from which TCR beta CDR3 regions were amplified. In the first round, RT-PCR was carried out with HTBI primers, and a multiplex PCR formed the second round. TCRdb re-derived calls from the multiplex PCR reads in MiXCR, one entry per CDR3 protein. Here the sample spans 300,000 to 500,000 distinct CDR3 sequences, 15% being singletons. The TCR sequence derives from a woman between 18 and 29 years old with stable Graves' hyperthyroidism. Sequencing input: peripheral blood. The chain recombines TRBV5-1 with TRBJ2-2; TRBD2 matches 7 bases. The CDR3 here is CASSFSPGLPTGELFF. The CDR3 DNA reads as TGCGCCAGCAGCTTCTCGCCGGGACTACCCACCGGGGAGCTGTTTTTT.